The 22 T cell receptor beta chains below all came from one sample that was sequenced in a study of T cell responses to AZD1222 COVID-19 vaccine. The method was immunoSEQ multiplex PCR; TCRdb's version includes in-frame clones alone and lacks a portion of them. Seen here are 140,000 to 150,000 clones, approximately 94% observed once, and the top ten hold about 1.9%. The sample in question was peripheral blood, obtained on day 0 of AZD1222 vaccination. These receptor sequences come from an adult in good health.

The V gene is TRBV15, the J gene TRBJ2-5, with D possibly TRBD1 on 7 matching bases. Germline CDR1 and CDR2: LNHNV and YYDKDF (reference sequence). V lost 6 bases to trimming and J lost 4 bases, with 12 bases between them. CDR3 length: 13 amino acids. Here the CDR3 reads CATRAGGRETQYF. The CDR3, as DNA: TGTGCCACCAGGGCAGGGGGGAGAGAGACCCAGTACTTC.

The chain is built from TRBV18 and TRBJ1-2; 11 positions match TRBD1. The CDR3 sequence is 16 residues long. The V gene's germline CDR1 is KGHSH and CDR2 LQKENI. V lost 0 bases to trimming and J lost 4 bases; unmatched junction nucleotides: 4. CDR3 coding DNA: TGTGCCAGCTCACCACCTGGGACAGGGGGAGGCTATGGCTACACCTTC. It is translated as CASSPPGTGGGYGYTF.

The J gene is TRBJ1-5, the V gene TRBV4-1; D is uncertain. Germline V gene sequence: CDR1 MGHRA, CDR2 YSYEKL. This CDR3 has 14 residues. The V gene lost 0 bases and the J gene lost 4 bases, with 7 bases spanning the gap. The CDR3 nucleotides read TGCGCCAGCAGCCAAGACATAAGGAATCAGCCCCAGCATTTT. Amino acid sequence: CASSQDIRNQPQHF.

This clone was counted once. The chain recombines TRBV30 with TRBJ2-5; 14 bases match TRBD2. V was pared by 1 base and J by 5 bases, with 6 bases of the junction left unmatched. The CDR3 extends over 16 amino acids. The germline gives CDR1 GTSNPN, CDR2 SVGIG (reference sequence). Written as DNA, the CDR3 is TGTGCCTGGAGTGGGGGACTAGCGGGAGATGGGGAGACCCAGTACTTC. Translating it yields CAWSGGLAGDGETQYF.

The chain couples TRBV5-1 to TRBJ1-4, with D tentatively TRBD1 (6 bases). CDR1 and CDR2 from the germline V gene are SGHRS and YFSETQ. Trimming pared 0 bases from V and 0 bases from J, leaving 9 bases between. This CDR3 comprises 16 residues. The CDR3 bases are TGCGCCAGCAGCTTGGCCCAGGGGTCAACTAATGAAAAACTGTTTTTT. The encoded protein is CASSLAQGSTNEKLFF.

This chain connects TRBV5-1 to TRBJ1-5; TRBD1 agrees at 8 bases. The CDR3 has 15 residues. V was clipped by 2 bases and J by 6 bases; unmatched bases: 7. Germline V lookup: CDR1 SGHRS, CDR2 YFSETQ. The CDR3 DNA sequence: TGCGCCAGCAGCTTTTCAGGGGGCGCGGGTCAGCCCCAGCATTTT. This sequence encodes CASSFSGGAGQPQHF. Together with reference TRBV5-1 and TRBJ1-5, the CDR3 gives the full variable domain: KAGVTQTPRYLIKTRGQQVTLSCSPISGHRSVSWYQQTPGQGLQFLFEYFSETQRNKGNFPGRFSGRQFSNSRSEMNVSTLELGDSALYLCASSFSGGAGQPQHFGDGTRLSIL.

This clone came up a few times. The chain is built from TRBV3-1 (or the pseudogene TRBV3-2) and TRBJ1-1, with 7 bases identical to TRBD1. Germline-derived CDR1 and CDR2 are LGHDT and YNNKEL (reference sequence). With V trimmed by 1 base and J by 3 bases, 5 bases remained unmatched. There are 15 residues in the CDR3. For the CDR3, the DNA is TGTGCCAGCAGCCAAGGACAGGGTATTGACACTGAAGCTTTCTTT. Translation: CASSQGQGIDTEAFF.

The V gene is TRBV6-5, the J gene TRBJ1-2; D is possibly TRBD1 (6 bases). Per germline, CDR1 MNHEY and CDR2 SVGAGI. The CDR3 loop spans 16 amino acids. The V end was cut by 0 bases, the J end by 0 bases, with 11 bases between. CDR3 region: CASSYSGGPTNYGYTF. DNA of the CDR3: TGTGCCAGCAGTTACTCGGGGGGCCCTACTAACTATGGCTACACCTTC.

The genes are TRBV5-1 and TRBJ2-5, with D possibly being TRBD1 or TRBD2 (5 bases each). This CDR3 contains 13 residues. CDR1 is SGHRS, CDR2 YFSETQ, per germline. The ends were cut back, 4 bases at V and 1 base at J, with 8 bases in the middle. In nucleotides, the CDR3 is TGCGCCAGCAGCAGGGACCTCCAAGAGACCCAGTACTTC. This translates into CASSRDLQETQYF.

This clone was detected once. V is TRBV5-1 and J is TRBJ1-2, with D perhaps TRBD1 (5 bases). Looked up from germline, CDR1 is SGHRS and CDR2 is YFSETQ. The CDR3 runs 14 residues. V was clipped by 1 base and J by 7 bases, with 14 bases between them. CDR3 protein: CASSLIGATGGYTF. The DNA for the CDR3 is TGCGCCAGCAGCTTGATAGGGGCTACAGGTGGCTACACCTTC.

The chain joins TRBV5-1 to TRBJ1-1; 9 bases line up with TRBD1. CDR1 is SGHRS, CDR2 YFSETQ, per germline. The CDR3 consists of 15 residues. Trimming removed 0 bases from V and 4 bases from J; junction bases left unmatched: 4. CDR3 protein: CASSLAGTGTTEAFF. The CDR3 region has the DNA TGCGCCAGCAGCTTGGCCGGGACAGGGACCACTGAAGCTTTCTTT.

This clone was picked up one time. Other nucleotide sequences in the sample specify the same CDR3. The chain is built from TRBV18 and TRBJ1-5; TRBD1 might be the D (5 bases). There are 15 residues in the CDR3. Germline loops: CDR1 KGHSH, CDR2 LQKENI. V lost 1 base and J lost 0, with 7 bases in between. This CDR3 is CASSPQGYSNQPQHF. Here the CDR3 DNA reads TGTGCCAGCTCACCACAGGGGTATAGCAATCAGCCCCAGCATTTT.

V usage is TRBV5-1 and J usage is TRBJ2-5; D is undetermined. CDR1 and CDR2 from the germline V gene are SGHRS and YFSETQ. The V end was cut by 0 bases, the J end by 3 bases, with 9 bases between. The CDR3 loop spans 14 amino acids. The CDR3 DNA is TGCGCCAGCAGCTTGGGGCCGGTTGAAGAGACCCAGTACTTC. It codes for CASSLGPVEETQYF.

J is TRBJ1-1 and V is TRBV5-4; tentative D call: TRBD1 (6 bases). This CDR3 contains 15 residues. The V end lost 4 bases, the J end lost 2 bases, and 15 bases lay between the germline ends. Per the germline V gene, CDR1 is SGHNT and CDR2 is YYREEE (reference sequence). CDR3 nucleotides: TGTGCCAGCAGCCTGTCAAAACAGGGTAACACTGAAGCTTTCTTT. Its translation: CASSLSKQGNTEAFF.

This chain joins TRBV19 and TRBJ1-5; 11 bases match TRBD1. The CDR3 has 15 residues. The junction had 6 bases not matched to a gene; V was cut back by 7 bases and J by 4 bases. Germline values: CDR1 LNHDA, CDR2 SQIVND (reference sequence). Here the CDR3 DNA reads TGTGCCAGTATTTCGGACAGGGGGCCGAATCAGCCCCAGCATTTT. The encoded protein is CASISDRGPNQPQHF.

The chain employs TRBV12-5 and TRBJ2-7; TRBD1 agrees at 11 bases. CDR1 LGHNT and CDR2 FRNRAP come from the germline V gene. The CDR3 loop spans 14 amino acids. V lost 7 bases, J lost 6 bases, and 8 bases stayed unmatched. The CDR3 reads CASARTGGLSEQYF. The CDR3 DNA is TGTGCTAGTGCCCGGACAGGGGGCCTTAGCGAGCAGTACTTC.

The chain employs TRBV18 and TRBJ2-7, with D hard to call. With 1 base removed from V and 6 bases from J, the gap between germline ends came to 10 bases. Germline CDR1 and CDR2: KGHSH and LQKENI. The CDR3 runs to 13 residues. The CDR3 here is CASSPLQLGEQYF. DNA for the CDR3: TGTGCCAGCTCACCACTACAACTGGGCGAGCAGTACTTC.

This chain uses TRBV5-8 with TRBJ2-2, with 10 bases identical to TRBD1. This CDR3 has 16 residues. CDR1 and CDR2 (germline): SGHTS, YDEGEE. The V gene end was trimmed by 4 bases and the J gene end by 2 bases; junction bases not matched to a gene: 5. The CDR3 region is CASSQGTGVNTGELFF. Written as DNA, the CDR3 is TGTGCCAGCAGCCAGGGGACAGGGGTCAACACCGGGGAGCTGTTTTTT. The full variable domain, rest sourced from reference TRBV5-8 and TRBJ2-2, is EAGVTQSPTHLIKTRGQQATLRCSPISGHTSVYWYQQALGLGLQFLLWYDEGEERNRGNFPPRFSGRQFPNYSSELNVNALELEDSALYLCASSQGTGVNTGELFFGEGSRLTVL.

J is TRBJ2-7 and V is TRBV6-1; possibly TRBD1 or TRBD2 for D (5 bases each). Germline V gene sequence: CDR1 MNHNS, CDR2 SASEGT. The CDR3 runs to 14 residues. V lost 3 bases to trimming and J lost 6 bases, with 15 bases between them. Here the CDR3 DNA reads TGTGCCAGCAGTGAGGTGTGGTCAGGGACCGAGCAGTACTTC. This gives the protein CASSEVWSGTEQYF.

In its sample, this clone was seen once. V is TRBV6-6 and J is TRBJ2-4; D is uncertain. Trimming removed 5 bases from V and 5 bases from J, with 7 bases in between. The CDR3 covers 12 residues. Looked up from germline, CDR1 is MNHNY and CDR2 is SVGAGI (reference sequence). The DNA of the CDR3 is TGTGCCAGCAGTATATCCGAAAACATTCAGTACTTC. It is translated as CASSISENIQYF.

The rearrangement links TRBV6-5 to TRBJ2-2; a weak D match, TRBD2 (7 bases). CDR3 length: 14 residues. CDR1 and CDR2 from the germline V gene are MNHEY and SVGAGI. The V gene lost 6 bases and the J gene lost 5 bases, with 13 bases spanning the gap. CDR3 sequence reads: CASRLGGGTGELFF. The CDR3 nucleotides read TGTGCCAGCAGGCTAGGGGGGGGTACCGGGGAGCTGTTTTTT.

The chain is built from TRBV18 and TRBJ2-3; D unclear. Between the trimmed V and J ends, which lost 2 bases and 3 bases, there was a span of 9 bases. This CDR3 is built from 14 residues. Germline V gives CDR1 KGHSH, CDR2 LQKENI. CDR3 region: CASSPGIGTDTQYF. Written as DNA, the CDR3 is TGTGCCAGCTCACCAGGTATCGGGACAGATACGCAGTATTTT. Looking up the rest from reference TRBV18 and TRBJ2-3 gives the full variable domain: NAGVMQNPRHLVRRRGQEARLRCSPMKGHSHVYWYRQLPEEGLKFMVYLQKENIIDESGMPKERFSAEFPKEGPSILRIQQVVRGDSAAYFCASSPGIGTDTQYFGPGTRLTVL.